Listed below are T cell receptor beta chains from one sample, sequenced in a study of T cell changes during pregnancy in multiple sclerosis. Assay: immunoSEQ multiplex PCR; the TCRdb copy retains only in-frame clones and omits some. Found here are around 100,000 clones, approximately 93% of them singletons; the top ten hold about 3%. The sequencing used peripheral blood, collected after pregnancy. These receptors were taken from a female donor with multiple sclerosis, enrolled in a pregnancy study. Both conserved end residues are part of each CDR3. Fields, in order: clone size, J gene, V gene, D gene, CDR3 DNA, CDR3 protein. D genes are given only for firm matches. Not all rows give a size; the values are once, few, many and, for expanded clones, a class.

clone_size: few
j_call: TRBJ1-6
v_call: TRBV4-2
d_call: TRBD1
cdr3_nt: TGTGCCAGCAGCCAAGATCGGGGACAGAATTCACCCCTCCACTTT
cdr3_aa: CASSQDRGQNSPLHF

clone_size: -
j_call: TRBJ2-7
v_call: TRBV7-9
d_call: TRBD1
cdr3_nt: TGTGCCAGCAGCCAAGTAATGGGACAGGGTTACGAGCAGTACTTC
cdr3_aa: CASSQVMGQGYEQYF

clone_size: -
j_call: TRBJ1-2
v_call: TRBV5-1
d_call: TRBD1
cdr3_nt: TGCGCCAGCAGCTTGGGGACAGGGGAGGACTACACCTTC
cdr3_aa: CASSLGTGEDYTF

clone_size: -
j_call: TRBJ1-3
v_call: TRBV7-6
d_call: -
cdr3_nt: TGTGCCAGCAGCCCAGTATCAGGGTCTGGAAACACCATATATTTT
cdr3_aa: CASSPVSGSGNTIYF

clone_size: -
j_call: TRBJ2-5
v_call: TRBV4-2
d_call: -
cdr3_nt: TGTGCCAGCAGCCAGCATCAAAGGACTAACGAGCAAGAGACCCAGTACTTC
cdr3_aa: CASSQHQRTNEQETQYF

clone_size: -
j_call: TRBJ1-4
v_call: TRBV7-9
d_call: -
cdr3_nt: TGTGCCAGCAGCGCCGGGGGACGGTCAACTAATGAAAAACTGTTTTTT
cdr3_aa: CASSAGGRSTNEKLFF

clone_size: -
j_call: TRBJ2-1
v_call: TRBV10-1
d_call: TRBD1
cdr3_nt: TGCGCCAGCAGTGACCCCGTAATGACAGGGACTGAGCAGTTCTTC
cdr3_aa: CASSDPVMTGTEQFF

clone_size: -
j_call: TRBJ1-1
v_call: TRBV15
d_call: TRBD1
cdr3_nt: TGTGCCACCAGCAGCGCGGACAGGGGGACTGAAGCTTTCTTT
cdr3_aa: CATSSADRGTEAFF

clone_size: -
j_call: TRBJ2-5
v_call: TRBV5-1
d_call: TRBD1
cdr3_nt: TGCGCCAGCAGCTTGGGACAGGGGACCGTGGAGACCCAGTACTTC
cdr3_aa: CASSLGQGTVETQYF

clone_size: -
j_call: TRBJ2-3
v_call: TRBV5-5
d_call: TRBD1
cdr3_nt: TGTGCCAGCAGCTCGGGACAGGGGGCCTCCTCAGATACGCAGTATTTT
cdr3_aa: CASSSGQGASSDTQYF

clone_size: -
j_call: TRBJ2-5
v_call: TRBV7-7
d_call: -
cdr3_nt: TGTGCTAGCAGCTCCCAGGTGGGAGAGACCCAGTACTTC
cdr3_aa: CASSSQVGETQYF

clone_size: -
j_call: TRBJ1-1
v_call: TRBV19
d_call: -
cdr3_nt: TGTGCCAGTAGACTCCATTCGAACACTGAAGCTTTCTTT
cdr3_aa: CASRLHSNTEAFF

clone_size: -
j_call: TRBJ2-5
v_call: TRBV4-2
d_call: -
cdr3_nt: TGTGCCAGCAGCCAGAGCGGTCCGTCGGAGACCCAGTACTTC
cdr3_aa: CASSQSGPSETQYF

clone_size: -
j_call: TRBJ1-1
v_call: TRBV6-6
d_call: TRBD1
cdr3_nt: TGTGCCAGCAGTTACCTCCGAATCGGGACAGATGAAGCTTTCTTT
cdr3_aa: CASSYLRIGTDEAFF

clone_size: -
j_call: TRBJ2-3
v_call: TRBV2
d_call: -
cdr3_nt: TGTGCCAGCAGTGCCCTGCGAACTAGCACAGATACGCAGTATTTT
cdr3_aa: CASSALRTSTDTQYF

clone_size: -
j_call: TRBJ2-2
v_call: TRBV6-5
d_call: -
cdr3_nt: TGTGCCAGCAGAAAACAGGGGAACACCGGGGAGCTGTTTTTT
cdr3_aa: CASRKQGNTGELFF

clone_size: -
j_call: TRBJ2-3
v_call: TRBV7-8
d_call: TRBD2
cdr3_nt: TGTGCCAGCAGCCTGACTAGCGGGGGGAGCACAGATACGCAGTATTTT
cdr3_aa: CASSLTSGGSTDTQYF

clone_size: once
j_call: TRBJ2-7
v_call: TRBV7-2
d_call: -
cdr3_nt: TGTGCCAGCAGCTTCGGACTGCCAAGGGAGCAGTACTTC
cdr3_aa: CASSFGLPREQYF

clone_size: -
j_call: TRBJ2-7
v_call: TRBV27
d_call: TRBD1
cdr3_nt: TGTGCCAGCAGCCTAGGGGGCAGGGGGCTTTCGTACGAGCAGTACTTC
cdr3_aa: CASSLGGRGLSYEQYF

clone_size: -
j_call: TRBJ1-6
v_call: TRBV27
d_call: -
cdr3_nt: TGTGCCAGCAGGCCCGGCCGGGGAAACGCCTATAATTCACCCCTCCACTTT
cdr3_aa: CASRPGRGNAYNSPLHF

clone_size: -
j_call: TRBJ1-6
v_call: TRBV13
d_call: -
cdr3_nt: TGTGCCAGCAGCTTAGGTGGGGGGTATAATTCACCCCTCCACTTT
cdr3_aa: CASSLGGGYNSPLHF

clone_size: -
j_call: TRBJ2-1
v_call: TRBV9
d_call: -
cdr3_nt: TGTGCCAGCAGCGTAGCCGCCAGCTCCTACAATGAGCAGTTCTTC
cdr3_aa: CASSVAASSYNEQFF

clone_size: -
j_call: TRBJ1-5
v_call: TRBV6-5
d_call: -
cdr3_nt: TGTGCCAGCCGGGCCGGGGGGAATCAGCCCCAGCATTTT
cdr3_aa: CASRAGGNQPQHF

clone_size: -
j_call: TRBJ1-2
v_call: TRBV27
d_call: -
cdr3_nt: TGTGCCAGCAGTCCGGACAGCCCTAACTATGGCTACACCTTC
cdr3_aa: CASSPDSPNYGYTF

clone_size: -
j_call: TRBJ1-2
v_call: TRBV9
d_call: -
cdr3_nt: TGTGCCAGCAGCGTAGACAGTAACTATGGCTACACCTTC
cdr3_aa: CASSVDSNYGYTF

clone_size: -
j_call: TRBJ1-6
v_call: TRBV9
d_call: TRBD1
cdr3_nt: TGTGCCAGCAGCGTGTCCGGGACAGGGGATAATTCACCCCTCCACTTT
cdr3_aa: CASSVSGTGDNSPLHF

clone_size: -
j_call: TRBJ2-5
v_call: TRBV10-3
d_call: TRBD2
cdr3_nt: TGTGCCATCAGTGAGTCCGGGACTAGAAAAGAGACCCAGTACTTC
cdr3_aa: CAISESGTRKETQYF

clone_size: -
j_call: TRBJ2-1
v_call: TRBV21-1
d_call: -
cdr3_nt: TGTGCCAGCAGCAAAGAGTGCAGGTGGCCCAACGACGGTGAGCAGTTCTTC
cdr3_aa: CASSKECRWPNDGEQFF

clone_size: -
j_call: TRBJ2-7
v_call: TRBV11-3
d_call: TRBD1
cdr3_nt: TGTGCCAGCAGCCCAGGGGGCTCCCAACAATACGAGCAGTACTTC
cdr3_aa: CASSPGGSQQYEQYF

clone_size: few
j_call: TRBJ1-1
v_call: TRBV5-6
d_call: -
cdr3_nt: TGTGCCAGCAGCCCTCTTCAGGGGAACACTGAAGCTTTCTTT
cdr3_aa: CASSPLQGNTEAFF

clone_size: -
j_call: TRBJ1-1
v_call: TRBV5-1
d_call: -
cdr3_nt: TGCGCCAGCAGCTTTGGGGGGGAAATGAACACTGAAGCTTTCTTT
cdr3_aa: CASSFGGEMNTEAFF

clone_size: -
j_call: TRBJ2-3
v_call: TRBV5-4
d_call: -
cdr3_nt: TGTGCCAGCAGCTCCCTCCGGGACACAGATACGCAGTATTTT
cdr3_aa: CASSSLRDTDTQYF

clone_size: once
j_call: TRBJ2-7
v_call: TRBV6-6
d_call: TRBD1
cdr3_nt: TGTGCCAGCAGTTACAGAGACAGGGCCCACGAGCAGTACTTC
cdr3_aa: CASSYRDRAHEQYF

clone_size: -
j_call: TRBJ1-1
v_call: TRBV5-4
d_call: -
cdr3_nt: TGTGCCAGCAGCTTGAGGACAGACAGCACTGAAGCTTTCTTT
cdr3_aa: CASSLRTDSTEAFF

clone_size: -
j_call: TRBJ2-2
v_call: TRBV5-1
d_call: TRBD1
cdr3_nt: TGCGCCAGCAGCAACCCAGACAGGGGGCGTACCGGGGAGCTGTTTTTT
cdr3_aa: CASSNPDRGRTGELFF

clone_size: once
j_call: TRBJ1-3
v_call: TRBV9
d_call: -
cdr3_nt: TGTGCCAGCAGCGTAGATTGGGGGCTTGGAAACACCATATATTTT
cdr3_aa: CASSVDWGLGNTIYF

clone_size: -
j_call: TRBJ1-5
v_call: TRBV13
d_call: -
cdr3_nt: TGTGCCAGCAGCTTAGATCTAGGTCAGCCCCAGCATTTT
cdr3_aa: CASSLDLGQPQHF

clone_size: -
j_call: TRBJ2-2
v_call: TRBV9
d_call: -
cdr3_nt: TGTGCCAGCAGCGTCGCCAGGAACACCGGGGAGCTGTTTTTT
cdr3_aa: CASSVARNTGELFF

clone_size: -
j_call: TRBJ2-3
v_call: TRBV5-6
d_call: TRBD1
cdr3_nt: TGTGCCAGCAGCAACTCCGGGACAGTGGTGGTCGGCACAGATACGCAGTATTTT
cdr3_aa: CASSNSGTVVVGTDTQYF

clone_size: -
j_call: TRBJ2-3
v_call: TRBV5-6
d_call: TRBD1
cdr3_nt: TGTGCCAGCAGCTTGTGGGACAGGGATACAGATACGCAGTATTTT
cdr3_aa: CASSLWDRDTDTQYF

clone_size: -
j_call: TRBJ2-3
v_call: TRBV27
d_call: -
cdr3_nt: TGTGCCAGCAGTTTGGAGGGGGGGCTTTCAGATACGCAGTATTTT
cdr3_aa: CASSLEGGLSDTQYF

clone_size: -
j_call: TRBJ2-7
v_call: TRBV6-5
d_call: -
cdr3_nt: TGTGCCAGCACCTCCCTGGGGGCCGAGCAGTACTTC
cdr3_aa: CASTSLGAEQYF

clone_size: -
j_call: TRBJ2-5
v_call: TRBV6-4
d_call: TRBD2
cdr3_nt: TGTGCCAGCAGTTTTCAAGCGGGGGGCCAAGAGACCCAGTACTTC
cdr3_aa: CASSFQAGGQETQYF

clone_size: -
j_call: TRBJ1-2
v_call: TRBV29-1
d_call: -
cdr3_nt: TGCAGCGTTGCGGGGGGGGGCTACACCTTC
cdr3_aa: CSVAGGGYTF

clone_size: -
j_call: TRBJ2-2
v_call: TRBV5-1
d_call: -
cdr3_nt: TGCGCCAGCAGCCGAAGGACAGACACCGGGGAGCTGTTTTTT
cdr3_aa: CASSRRTDTGELFF

clone_size: -
j_call: TRBJ2-3
v_call: TRBV10-3
d_call: TRBD2
cdr3_nt: TGTGCCACCCGGACTAGCGGGGGGGCTGGCACAGATACGCAGTATTTT
cdr3_aa: CATRTSGGAGTDTQYF

clone_size: -
j_call: TRBJ1-2
v_call: TRBV13
d_call: -
cdr3_nt: TGTGCCAGCAGCTTAGGTTCGGGACAACTGGGGTACGGCTACACCTTC
cdr3_aa: CASSLGSGQLGYGYTF

clone_size: -
j_call: TRBJ2-2
v_call: TRBV7-6
d_call: -
cdr3_nt: TGTGCCAGCAGCTTAGAGGGGGTCCCCGGGGAGCTGTTTTTT
cdr3_aa: CASSLEGVPGELFF

clone_size: once
j_call: TRBJ1-1
v_call: TRBV30
d_call: -
cdr3_nt: TGTGCCTGGAGGCAAACAGGGACGGAGAAAGCTTTCTTT
cdr3_aa: CAWRQTGTEKAFF

clone_size: -
j_call: TRBJ2-5
v_call: TRBV2
d_call: -
cdr3_nt: TGTGCCAGCAGAGGGGCGGCGGGGCCCCAAGAGACCCAGTACTTC
cdr3_aa: CASRGAAGPQETQYF

clone_size: -
j_call: TRBJ1-5
v_call: TRBV10-2
d_call: -
cdr3_nt: TGCGCCAGCACCGAACAGGGAGCTGCCTCTAGTCAGCCCCAGCATTTT
cdr3_aa: CASTEQGAASSQPQHF

clone_size: once
j_call: TRBJ1-5
v_call: TRBV30
d_call: -
cdr3_nt: TGTGCCTGGAGTATACAGGGAAGGAATCAGCCCCAGCATTTT
cdr3_aa: CAWSIQGRNQPQHF

clone_size: -
j_call: TRBJ2-2
v_call: TRBV6-5
d_call: -
cdr3_nt: TGTGCCAGCAGTTGGCGCGGGGTGGCGAACACCGGGGAGCTGTTTTTT
cdr3_aa: CASSWRGVANTGELFF